This T cell receptor beta chain stems from a study of PD-1 blockade in classical Hodgkin lymphoma (dated by TCRdb to 2020 to 2022). Concerning the study at large: Nivolumab dosing was 3 mg/kg intravenously every 2 weeks, continuing until either disease progression or unacceptable toxicity. A peripheral blood immune signature of response to PD-1 blockade in classical Hodgkin lymphoma was defined using TCR beta sequencing and CyTOF. Broad study findings and their caveats: Baseline TCR diversity was reported to be lower in newly diagnosed patients than in healthy donors, and even lower in relapsed/refractory patients. By C4D1, a significant rise was seen in CD4+ TCR diversity but not in CD8+ TCR diversity (p=0.0027 vs p=0.16), and the rise was most apparent among complete responders (p=0.02). Only a single clinical trial cohort was studied, and what caused the repertoire differences, possibly disease activity or prior therapy, remained undefined. Lower diversity was seen in patients whose nivolumab began less than 1 year after ASCT, and these patients were left out of later analyses so that immune reconstitution would not confound the results. Trial patients with a complete response had baseline diversity similar to that of newly diagnosed patients, while partial responders and progressors had significantly lower diversity.

The label giving this sample's time point can be read as: cycle 2 day 1 (C2D1) of nivolumab. Every trial patient had relapsed after autologous stem cell transplantation, and cohorts A, B and C differed in prior brentuximab vedotin exposure. The trial cohort comprised 56 patients with relapsed/refractory classical Hodgkin lymphoma whose best overall responses were complete response, partial response or progressive disease. Single-agent nivolumab was administered to trial patients in the multi-cohort phase II CheckMate 205 trial. An independent review committee assessed best overall response by applying the 2007 International Working Group response criteria. Trial PBMCs were collected immediately before nivolumab initiation (C1D1) and during therapy at cycle 2 day 1 and cycle 4 day 1. After peripheral blood was drawn into 8 mL Vacutainer Cell Preparation Tubes, PBMCs were isolated by centrifugation and then cryopreserved.

Genomic DNA was extracted with the Qiagen DNeasy kit from unsorted PBMCs and from negatively selected CD4+ and CD8+ fractions. TCR beta CDR3 regions were amplified by immunoSEQ multiplex PCR using primers annealing to V and J segments. A synthetic immune receptor repertoire was used to minimize amplification bias, and remaining bias was computationally removed after sequencing. In the original analysis: Repertoire diversity was quantified as the Shannon entropy index using custom Python scripts. Unsorted, CD4+ and CD8+ repertoires were analyzed separately, except for combined analyses in which CD4+ and CD8+ sequences were merged in silico. A clone was considered expanded if an increase in frequency of at least 2-fold after treatment relative to C1D1 was found, and a pseudocount of 0.5 was applied to clones undetected at baseline. Singleton clones were defined as clones with 0 or 1 copy at C1D1, and non-singleton clones were defined as clones with 2 or more copies. Clones expanded in unsorted samples were annotated as CD4+, CD8+ or unknown by matching protein sequences in sorted samples from the same patient. Diversity changes from C1D1 to C4D1 were tested in paired samples using Wilcoxon tests. TCRdb took this table from immuneACCESS and kept in-frame rearrangements with V and J called. Such tables lack part of the clones; where checked against another copy, unresolved V genes explain under half of the gap, and the rest is unexplained. Clone size and the V and J calls come from that table; the DNA yielded D and trimming. Across this sample there are 90,000 to 100,000 clones, with 85% to 90% seen only once. The ten most abundant clones make up around a tenth of the sample.

A remark on this clone: The antigen it binds to is not known. No clone much larger than this one lies a single base away; base qualities are absent.

After removal of 10 bases from V and 8 bases from J, the junction retains 12 bases not matched to a gene. CDR1 and CDR2 are read off the germline V gene (reference sequence) as MNHEY and SMNVEV. Reading from cysteine to phenylalanine, the CDR3 counts 13 amino acids. Just CDR3 DNA is preserved here, 39 bases in frame from base 1. The chain couples TRBV27 to TRBJ2-3; 7 bases in between match TRBD1. This material consisted of peripheral blood mononuclear cells (PBMCs), taken before the second cycle of nivolumab. The clonotype originates from a human donor with classical Hodgkin lymphoma. The DNA sequence follows: TGTGCCACCTACCCCTCCACAGGGGCTACGCAGTATTTT. Translated, it gives CATYPSTGATQYF.